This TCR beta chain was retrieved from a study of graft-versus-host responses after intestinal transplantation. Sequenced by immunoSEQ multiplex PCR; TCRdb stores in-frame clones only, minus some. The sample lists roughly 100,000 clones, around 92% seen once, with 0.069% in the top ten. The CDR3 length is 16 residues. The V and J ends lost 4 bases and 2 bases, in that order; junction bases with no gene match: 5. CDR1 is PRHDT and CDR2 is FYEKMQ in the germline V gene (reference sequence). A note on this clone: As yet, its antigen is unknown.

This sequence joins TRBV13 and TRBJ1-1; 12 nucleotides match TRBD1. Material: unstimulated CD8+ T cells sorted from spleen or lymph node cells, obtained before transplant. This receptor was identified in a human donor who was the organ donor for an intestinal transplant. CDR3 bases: TGTGCCAGCAGCTCGGGACAGGGGGCCGTAAACACTGAAGCTTTCTTT. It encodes CASSSGQGAVNTEAFF.